The source of this T cell receptor beta chain is a study of ipilimumab plus nivolumab after autologous stem cell transplantation. The germline V gene has CDR1 SNHLY and CDR2 FYNNEI. The CDR3 contains 13 residues. V was cut by 7 bases and J by 1 base, with 10 bases left in between. Only in-frame clones appear in the TCRdb table, and some are missing; sequencing was by immunoSEQ multiplex PCR. Found here are some 9,800 clones, just under 80% of them singletons; the top ten hold approximately 8.9%. Specimen: PBMCs, collected in a trial of ipilimumab plus nivolumab as post-transplant consolidation. The rearrangement joins TRBV2 to TRBJ1-1; D is perhaps TRBD1 (5 bases). This receptor was taken from a male donor with diffuse large B-cell lymphoma. CDR3 in DNA: TGTGCCAGCACCCCCGACAGGAACACTGAAGCTTTCTTT. It yields the protein CASTPDRNTEAFF.